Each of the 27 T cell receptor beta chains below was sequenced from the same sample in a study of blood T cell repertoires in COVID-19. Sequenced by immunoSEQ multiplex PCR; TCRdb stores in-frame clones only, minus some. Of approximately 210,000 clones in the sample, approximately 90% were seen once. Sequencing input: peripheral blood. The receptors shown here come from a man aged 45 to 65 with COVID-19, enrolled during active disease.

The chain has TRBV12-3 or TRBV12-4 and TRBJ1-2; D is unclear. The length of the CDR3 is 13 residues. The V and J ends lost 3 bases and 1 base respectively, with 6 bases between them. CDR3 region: CASSFGDNYGYTF. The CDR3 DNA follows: TGTGCCAGCAGTTTTGGAGATAACTATGGCTACACCTTC.

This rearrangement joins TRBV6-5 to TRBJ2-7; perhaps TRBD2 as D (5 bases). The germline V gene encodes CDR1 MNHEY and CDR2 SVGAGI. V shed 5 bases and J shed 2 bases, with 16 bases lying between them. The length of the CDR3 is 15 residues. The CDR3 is CASSPTGIQTYEQYF. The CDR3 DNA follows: TGTGCCAGCAGTCCCACGGGAATTCAAACCTACGAGCAGTACTTC.

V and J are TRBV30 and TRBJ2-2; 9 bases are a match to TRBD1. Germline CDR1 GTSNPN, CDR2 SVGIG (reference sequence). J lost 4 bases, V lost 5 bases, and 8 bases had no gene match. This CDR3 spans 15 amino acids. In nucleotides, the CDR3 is TGTGCCTGGGCCACGGGACAGGGCTTCACCGGGGAGCTGTTTTTT. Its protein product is CAWATGQGFTGELFF.

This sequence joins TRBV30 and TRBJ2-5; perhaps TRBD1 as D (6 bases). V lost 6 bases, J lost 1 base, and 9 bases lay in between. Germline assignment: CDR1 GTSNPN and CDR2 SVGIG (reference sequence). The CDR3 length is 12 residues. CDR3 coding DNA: TGTGCCTGTGACAGGCGCCAAGAGACCCAGTACTTC. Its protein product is CACDRRQETQYF.

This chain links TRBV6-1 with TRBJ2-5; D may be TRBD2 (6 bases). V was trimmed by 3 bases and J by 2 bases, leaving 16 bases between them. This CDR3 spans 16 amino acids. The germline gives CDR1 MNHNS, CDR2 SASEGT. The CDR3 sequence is CASSDFGGSIQETQYF. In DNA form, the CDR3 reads TGTGCCAGCAGTGATTTTGGGGGGAGTATTCAAGAGACCCAGTACTTC.

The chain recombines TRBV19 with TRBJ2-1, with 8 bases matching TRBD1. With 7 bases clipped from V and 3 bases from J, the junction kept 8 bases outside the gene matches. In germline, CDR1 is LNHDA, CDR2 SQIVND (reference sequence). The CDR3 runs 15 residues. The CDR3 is CASIGGRGLYNEQFF. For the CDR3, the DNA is TGTGCCAGTATAGGGGGCAGGGGGCTCTACAATGAGCAGTTCTTC.

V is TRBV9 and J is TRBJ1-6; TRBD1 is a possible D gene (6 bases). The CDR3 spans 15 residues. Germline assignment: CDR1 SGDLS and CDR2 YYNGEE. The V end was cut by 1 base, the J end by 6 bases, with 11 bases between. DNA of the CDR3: TGTGCCAGCAGCGTAACTGGACAGACTAATTCACCCCTCCACTTT. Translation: CASSVTGQTNSPLHF.

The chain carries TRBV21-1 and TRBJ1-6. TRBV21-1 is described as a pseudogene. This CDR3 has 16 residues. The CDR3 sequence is CASSKVASGRNSPLHF. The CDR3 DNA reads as TGTGCCAGCAGCAAAGTCGCGTCCGGGAGAAATTCACCCCTCCACTTT.

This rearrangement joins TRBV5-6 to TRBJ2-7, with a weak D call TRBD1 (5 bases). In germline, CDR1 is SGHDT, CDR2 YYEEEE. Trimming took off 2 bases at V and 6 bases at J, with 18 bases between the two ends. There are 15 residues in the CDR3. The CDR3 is CASSFGPSGYGEQYF. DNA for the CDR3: TGTGCCAGCAGCTTTGGCCCGTCAGGGTACGGCGAGCAGTACTTC.

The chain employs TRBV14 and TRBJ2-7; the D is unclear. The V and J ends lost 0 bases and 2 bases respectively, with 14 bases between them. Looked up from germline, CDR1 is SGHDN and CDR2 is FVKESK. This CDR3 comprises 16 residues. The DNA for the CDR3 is TGTGCCAGCAGCCAAGATATTGGTAGCCAAGCCTACGAGCAGTACTTC. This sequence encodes CASSQDIGSQAYEQYF. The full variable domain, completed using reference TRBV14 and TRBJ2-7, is EAGVTQFPSHSVIEKGQTVTLRCDPISGHDNLYWYRRVMGKEIKFLLHFVKESKQDESGMPNNRFLAERTGGTYSTLKVQPAELEDSGVYFCASSQDIGSQAYEQYFGPGTRLTVT.

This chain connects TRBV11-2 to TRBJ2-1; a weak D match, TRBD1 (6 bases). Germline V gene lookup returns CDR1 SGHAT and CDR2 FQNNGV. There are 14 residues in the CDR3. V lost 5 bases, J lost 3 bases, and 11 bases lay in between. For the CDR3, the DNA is TGTGCCAGCAGCGGCCAACAGGGCTACAATGAGCAGTTCTTC. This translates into CASSGQQGYNEQFF.

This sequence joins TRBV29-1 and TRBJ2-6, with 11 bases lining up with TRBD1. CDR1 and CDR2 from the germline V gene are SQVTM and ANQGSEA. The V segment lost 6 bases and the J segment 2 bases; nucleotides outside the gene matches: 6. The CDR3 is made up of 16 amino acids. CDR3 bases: TGCAGCGTGCCGGGACAGGGGGGGACTGGGGCCAACGTCCTGACTTTC. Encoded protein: CSVPGQGGTGANVLTF.

In DNA form, the CDR3 reads TGTGCTAGTGGTTTGGTACTTGGAGCGGGAGGGCTCCCTATTGGTGAGCAGTACTTC. Its translation: CASGLVLGAGGLPIGEQYF. V gene TRBV12-5 combines with J gene TRBJ2-7; 10 bases are shared with TRBD2. This CDR3 contains 19 residues. V lost 0 bases and J lost 7; bases outside the gene matches: 18. Germline CDR1 is LGHNT and CDR2 is FRNRAP.

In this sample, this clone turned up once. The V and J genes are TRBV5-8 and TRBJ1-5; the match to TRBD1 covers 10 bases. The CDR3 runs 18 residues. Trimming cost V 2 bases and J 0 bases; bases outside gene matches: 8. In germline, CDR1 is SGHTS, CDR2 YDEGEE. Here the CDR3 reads CASSLHGTGAHSNQPQHF. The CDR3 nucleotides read TGTGCCAGCAGCTTACATGGGACAGGGGCTCATAGCAATCAGCCCCAGCATTTT.

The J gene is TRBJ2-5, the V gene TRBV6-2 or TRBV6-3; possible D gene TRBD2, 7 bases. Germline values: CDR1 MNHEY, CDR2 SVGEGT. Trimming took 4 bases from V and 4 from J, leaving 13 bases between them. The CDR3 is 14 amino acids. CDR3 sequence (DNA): TGTGCCAGCAGTTTTGTGGGGGGGCCAGAGACCCAGTACTTC. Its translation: CASSFVGGPETQYF.

The CDR3 DNA reads as TGCGCCAGCAGCTTGGTAGGGACAGGGGGATCCGAGCAGTACTTC. It translates to CASSLVGTGGSEQYF. The chain joins TRBV5-1 to TRBJ2-7, with 11 bases matching TRBD1. This CDR3 region has 15 residues. Germline V CDR1 and CDR2: SGHRS, YFSETQ. The J segment lost 6 bases and the V segment lost 0 bases, leaving 5 bases of the junction unmatched.

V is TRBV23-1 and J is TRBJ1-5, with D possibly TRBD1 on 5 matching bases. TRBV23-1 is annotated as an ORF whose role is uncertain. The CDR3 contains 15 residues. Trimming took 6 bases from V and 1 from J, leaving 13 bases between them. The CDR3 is CASSRRGGSNQPQHF. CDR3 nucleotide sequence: TGCGCCAGCAGCCGGAGGGGCGGGAGCAATCAGCCCCAGCATTTT.

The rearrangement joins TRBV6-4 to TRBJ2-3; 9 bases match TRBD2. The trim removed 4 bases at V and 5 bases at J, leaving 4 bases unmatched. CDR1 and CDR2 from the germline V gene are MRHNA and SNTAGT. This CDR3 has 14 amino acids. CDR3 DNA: TGTGCCAGCAGTGTAGCGGGAGTGGAAGATACGCAGTATTTT. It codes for CASSVAGVEDTQYF.

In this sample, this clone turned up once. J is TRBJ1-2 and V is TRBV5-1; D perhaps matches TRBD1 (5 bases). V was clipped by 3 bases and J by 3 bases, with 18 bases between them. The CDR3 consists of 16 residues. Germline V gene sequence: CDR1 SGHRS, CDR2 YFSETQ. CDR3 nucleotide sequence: TGCGCCAGCAGCTCTGAGTTGGCAGGGCAATACTATGGCTACACCTTC. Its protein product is CASSSELAGQYYGYTF. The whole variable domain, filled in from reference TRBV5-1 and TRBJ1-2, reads KAGVTQTPRYLIKTRGQQVTLSCSPISGHRSVSWYQQTPGQGLQFLFEYFSETQRNKGNFPGRFSGRQFSNSRSEMNVSTLELGDSALYLCASSSELAGQYYGYTFGSGTRLTVV.

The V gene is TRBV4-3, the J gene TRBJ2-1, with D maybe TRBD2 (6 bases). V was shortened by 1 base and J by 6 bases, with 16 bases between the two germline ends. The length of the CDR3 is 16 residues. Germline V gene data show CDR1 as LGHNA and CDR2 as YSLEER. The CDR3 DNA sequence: TGCGCCAGCAGCCAAGTTTGGGCTAGCGAGGGCAATGAGCAGTTCTTC. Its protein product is CASSQVWASEGNEQFF.

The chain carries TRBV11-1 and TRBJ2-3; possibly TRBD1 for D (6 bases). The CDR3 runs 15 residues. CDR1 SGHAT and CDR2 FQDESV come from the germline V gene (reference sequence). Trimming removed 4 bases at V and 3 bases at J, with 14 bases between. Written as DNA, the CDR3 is TGTGCCAGCAGCTGCCCGGGACACAATACAGATACGCAGTATTTT. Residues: CASSCPGHNTDTQYF. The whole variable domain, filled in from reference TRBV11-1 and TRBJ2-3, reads EAEVAQSPRYKITEKSQAVAFWCDPISGHATLYWYRQILGQGPELLVQFQDESVVDDSQLPKDRFSAERLKGVDSTLKIQPAELGDSAMYLCASSCPGHNTDTQYFGPGTRLTVL.

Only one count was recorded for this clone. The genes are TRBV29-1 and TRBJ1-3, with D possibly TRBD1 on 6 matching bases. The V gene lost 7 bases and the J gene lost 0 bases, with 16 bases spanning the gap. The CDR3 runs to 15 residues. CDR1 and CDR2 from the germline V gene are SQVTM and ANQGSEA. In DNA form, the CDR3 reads TGCAGCGCTGAGGGGGGTTCGTCCTCTGGAAACACCATATATTTT. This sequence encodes CSAEGGSSSGNTIYF.

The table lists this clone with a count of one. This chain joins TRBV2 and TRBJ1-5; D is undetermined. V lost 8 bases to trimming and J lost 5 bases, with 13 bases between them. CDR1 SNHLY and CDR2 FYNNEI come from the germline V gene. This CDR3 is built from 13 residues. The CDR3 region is CASGRGAHQPQHF. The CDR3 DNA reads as TGTGCCAGCGGTCGGGGAGCCCATCAGCCCCAGCATTTT.

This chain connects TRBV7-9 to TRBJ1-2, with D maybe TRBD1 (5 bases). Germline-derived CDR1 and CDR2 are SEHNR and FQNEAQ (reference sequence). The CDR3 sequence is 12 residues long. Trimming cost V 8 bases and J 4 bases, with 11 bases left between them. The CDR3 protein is CASRGGGYGYTF. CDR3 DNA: TGTGCCAGCCGGGGGGGAGGCTATGGCTACACCTTC.

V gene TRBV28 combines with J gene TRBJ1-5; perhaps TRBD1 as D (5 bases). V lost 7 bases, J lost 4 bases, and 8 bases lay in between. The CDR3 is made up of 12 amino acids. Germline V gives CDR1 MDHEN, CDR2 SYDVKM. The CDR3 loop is CASTNRNQPQHF. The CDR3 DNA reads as TGTGCCAGCACCAACAGGAATCAGCCCCAGCATTTT.

The CDR3 loop reads CASSQGSSGRAGGTGELFF. CDR3 nucleotides: TGTGCCAGCAGCCAAGGGTCTAGCGGGAGGGCCGGGGGCACCGGGGAGCTGTTTTTT. The V call is TRBV3-1 (or the pseudogene TRBV3-2), the J call TRBJ2-2, with 12 bases aligning to TRBD2. The CDR3 totals 19 residues. Germline trimming cut 1 base from V and 4 bases from J; bases unmatched to any gene: 10. Germline V gene sequence: CDR1 LGHDT, CDR2 YNNKEL (reference sequence).

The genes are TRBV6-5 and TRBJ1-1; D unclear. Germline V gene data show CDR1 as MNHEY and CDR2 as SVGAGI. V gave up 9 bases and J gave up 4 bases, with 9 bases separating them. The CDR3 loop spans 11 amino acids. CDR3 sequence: CASTDGTEAFF. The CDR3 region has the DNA TGTGCCAGTACAGACGGCACTGAAGCTTTCTTT.